Described below is a single T cell receptor (beta chain) sequence and its context. This CDR3 is built from 17 residues. The V and J ends lost 3 bases and 7 bases, in that order; junction bases with no gene match: 18. Looked up from germline, CDR1 is GTSNPN and CDR2 is SVGIG (reference sequence). Per the authors' pipeline: Cell counts per sample came from amplifying reference gene primers. Here immunoSEQ multiplex PCR was the method, and the copy in TCRdb shows in-frame clones only, minus some. D and trimming were read from the DNA, whereas the V and J calls and clone size are those reported in that table. The table includes about 330,000 clones, approximately 87% detected once. This sample is part of a study of blood T cell repertoires in COVID-19. Study as a whole: Whether acute or convalescent, the COVID-19 samples came from the United States, Italy and Spain. The analysed material was cDNA or gDNA that came from T cells, B-cell-depleted T cells, or PBMCs.

This sequence joins TRBV30 and TRBJ1-2; 9 nucleotides line up with TRBD1. The sample taken for sequencing was peripheral blood. The source of this sequence is a woman in her forties or fifties with active or convalescent COVID-19. The CDR3 protein is CAWRTLPGTGLVSGYTF. DNA for the CDR3: TGTGCCTGGAGAACCCTCCCCGGGACAGGGTTGGTGAGTGGCTACACCTTC.